This passage covers 2 T cell receptor beta chains from one sample sequenced in a study of CD8 T cells in ankylosing spondylitis. Regarding the study as a whole: Seven to nine highly homologous variants made up a TCR beta motif, and this motif appeared characteristic of ankylosing spondylitis blood.

TCRdb reprocessed the 5' RACE reads with MiXCR, giving one entry per CDR3 protein. The data show about 800,000 distinct CDR3 sequences, about 10% seen once. These receptors have no known antigen. The sequenced sample was blood, either unsorted or a sorted T cell fraction (not recorded which). These receptors originate from a male donor with ankylosing spondylitis.

This chain links TRBV4-3 with TRBJ2-7, with D perhaps matching TRBD1 or TRBD2 (5 bases each). This CDR3 contains 15 residues. V lost 0 bases to trimming and J lost 5 bases, with 14 bases between them. Germline V gives CDR1 LGHNA, CDR2 YSLEER. CDR3 loop: CASSQDLMRGDEQYF. The CDR3 bases are TGCGCCAGCAGCCAAGATCTAATGAGGGGCGACGAGCAGTACTTC.

This chain uses TRBV20-1 with TRBJ2-5; D gene uncertain. The V end lost 8 bases, the J end lost 4 bases, and 17 bases lay between the germline ends. The germline gives CDR1 DFQATT, CDR2 SNEGSKA (reference sequence). The length of the CDR3 is 13 residues. CDR3 sequence reads: CSPGSSRRETQYF. As DNA, the CDR3 is TGCAGTCCCGGGTCTTCGAGGCGAGAGACCCAGTACTTC.